What follows are 4 T cell receptor beta chains derived from one specimen sequenced in a study of blood T cell repertoires in COVID-19. Repertoires were generated with immunoSEQ multiplex PCR, while TCRdb's copy carries only in-frame clones and drops some. The table has about 98,000 clones, roughly 85% seen once; the top ten hold around 4.5%. The sequenced sample consisted of peripheral blood. These receptors were obtained from a man aged 65 to 79 with acute or convalescent COVID-19.

With regard to this clone: One end of the junction does not line up with germline, which may come from a read error. This chain connects TRBV5-4 to TRBJ1-2; D is uncertain. Germline CDR1 SGHNT, CDR2 YYREEE (reference sequence). The CDR3 contains 14 residues. The chain's CDR3 is CVSSLEGVPGGYTF. CDR3 DNA sequence: TGTGTCAGCAGCTTGGAGGGAGTCCCGGGCGGCTACACCTTC.

This clone was found a few times. V gene TRBV9 combines with J gene TRBJ2-7, with 8 bases lining up with TRBD1. The CDR3 has 14 residues. V was clipped by 4 bases and J by 3 bases; unmatched bases: 6. Germline-derived CDR1 and CDR2 are SGDLS and YYNGEE. CDR3 nucleotide sequence: TGTGCCAGCAGCCCCGGTGACAGGGGCTACGAGCAGTACGTC. The encoded protein is CASSPGDRGYEQYV.

The rearrangement joins TRBV5-1 to TRBJ2-5; TRBD2 matches 8 bases. After removal of 3 bases from V and 9 bases from J, the junction contained 13 bases not matched to a gene. CDR1 is SGHRS and CDR2 is YFSETQ in the germline V gene. CDR3 length equals 15 residues. CDR3 coding DNA: TGCGCCAGCAGCTCGTCACTAGCGGATCTTCGATCCCAGTACTTC. Translation: CASSSSLADLRSQYF.

This clone was seen once. This chain connects TRBV9 to TRBJ2-2; TRBD1 aligns across 7 bases. The CDR3 loop spans 15 amino acids. Germline lookup yields CDR1 SGDLS and CDR2 YYNGEE. V dropped 4 bases and J dropped 1; count of bases not matched to a gene: 4. DNA of the CDR3: TGTGCCAGCAGCTCTGGGACAGTGAACACCGGGGAGCTGTTTTTT. As protein: CASSSGTVNTGELFF.